The count of the clone carrying this T cell receptor (beta chain) is one. The data were obtained in a study of OX40 agonist ivuxolimab in advanced cancers. Looking at the study overall: Partial response was recorded in three patients: one hepatocellular carcinoma and two cutaneous melanoma cases.

Sequencing was performed with immunoSEQ multiplex PCR; in TCRdb, only in-frame clones are kept and a portion is missing. Of roughly 60,000 clones listed, about 86% are singletons. This CDR3 contains 15 residues. Trimming left V 4 bases short and J 1 base short, with 14 bases between. CDR1 is SGHDT and CDR2 is YYEEEE in the germline V gene. This chain uses TRBV5-6 with TRBJ1-1; D remains unclear. The material was CD4+ or CD8+ T cells sorted from blood, obtained in a trial of the OX40 agonist ivuxolimab. This receptor was identified in an adult with an advanced solid tumor such as melanoma, head and neck, liver or kidney cancer. The CDR3 DNA reads TGTGCCAGCAGCCGCCCCGGGATTAAGAACACTGAAGCTTTCTTT. Encoded protein: CASSRPGIKNTEAFF.